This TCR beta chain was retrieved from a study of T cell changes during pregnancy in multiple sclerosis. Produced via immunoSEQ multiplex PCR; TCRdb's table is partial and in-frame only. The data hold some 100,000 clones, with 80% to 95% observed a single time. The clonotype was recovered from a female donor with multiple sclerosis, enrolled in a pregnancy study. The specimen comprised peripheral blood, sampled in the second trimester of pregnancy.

CDR3 residues: CASSPQGVNQPQHF. Written as DNA, the CDR3 is TGTGCCAGCAGTCCCCAGGGGGTCAATCAGCCCCAGCATTTT. The chain is built from TRBV27 and TRBJ1-5; 7 nucleotides agree with TRBD1. The CDR3 has 14 amino acids. With V trimmed by 5 bases and J by 3 bases, 4 bases remained unmatched. CDR1 and CDR2 from the germline V gene are MNHEY and SMNVEV (reference sequence).